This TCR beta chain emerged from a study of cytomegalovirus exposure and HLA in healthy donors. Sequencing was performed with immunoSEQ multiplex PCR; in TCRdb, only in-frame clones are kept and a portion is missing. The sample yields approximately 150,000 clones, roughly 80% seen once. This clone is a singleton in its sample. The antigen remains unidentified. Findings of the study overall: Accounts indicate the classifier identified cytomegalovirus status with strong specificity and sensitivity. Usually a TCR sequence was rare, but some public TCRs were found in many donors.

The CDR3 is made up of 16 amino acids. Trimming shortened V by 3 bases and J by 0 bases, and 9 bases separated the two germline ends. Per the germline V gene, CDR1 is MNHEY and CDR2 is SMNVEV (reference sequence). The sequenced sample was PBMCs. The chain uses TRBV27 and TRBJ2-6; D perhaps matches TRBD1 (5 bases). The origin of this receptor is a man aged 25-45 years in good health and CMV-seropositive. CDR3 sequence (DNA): TGTGCCAGCAGTTTCGGACACCACTCTGGGGCCAACGTCCTGACTTTC. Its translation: CASSFGHHSGANVLTF.